This passage covers 16 T cell receptor beta chains from one sample sequenced in a study of blood T cell repertoires in COVID-19. Profiled with immunoSEQ multiplex PCR; TCRdb holds only in-frame clones, not every one. The table lists more than 400,000 clones, 80% to 95% of them singletons. Sequencing was carried out using PBMCs or T cells enriched from blood (not recorded which). The receptors here all came from a man aged 18 to 30 who had recovered from COVID-19.

This clone has a single count. The chain employs TRBV4-1 and TRBJ2-7, with 7 bases matching TRBD1. After removal of 3 bases from V and 5 bases from J, the junction contained 4 bases not matched to a gene. The CDR3 extends over 13 amino acids. The germline V gene has CDR1 MGHRA and CDR2 YSYEKL. This chain's CDR3 is CASSQRQGHEQYF. The CDR3 nucleotides are TGCGCCAGCAGCCAGAGACAGGGCCACGAGCAGTACTTC.

The chain recombines TRBV3-1 (or the pseudogene TRBV3-2) with TRBJ1-6; TRBD1 matches 7 bases. Per the germline V gene, CDR1 is LGHDT and CDR2 is YNNKEL (reference sequence). The ends lost 4 bases at V and 9 bases at J; junction bases unmatched: 6. This CDR3 spans 14 amino acids. The DNA of the CDR3 is TGTGCCAGCAGCCCTCGCCAGGGGGTTTCACCCCTCCACTTT. Protein: CASSPRQGVSPLHF.

The rearrangement uses TRBV21-1 and TRBJ2-7; TRBD2 was called by the table and not checked on the DNA. TRBV21-1 is annotated as a pseudogene. The CDR3 is 17 residues long. In nucleotides, the CDR3 is TGTGCCAGCAGCAAAAGGGGGACTAGCTACTCTTCCTACGAGCAGTACTTC. The encoded protein is CASSKRGTSYSSYEQYF.

The chain joins TRBV3-1 (or the pseudogene TRBV3-2) to TRBJ1-2; D is perhaps TRBD1 (5 bases). There are 12 residues in the CDR3. Trimming stripped 4 bases from V and 7 bases from J, with 10 bases between. Germline assignment: CDR1 LGHDT and CDR2 YNNKEL (reference sequence). This CDR3 reads CASSPLGGGYTF. The CDR3 DNA reads TGTGCCAGCAGCCCGCTCGGGGGTGGCTACACCTTC.

The table lists this clone with a count of one. The chain joins TRBV6-1 to TRBJ2-7; 7 nucleotides line up with TRBD1. The CDR3 totals 14 residues. The V segment lost 2 bases and the J segment 3 bases; nucleotides outside the gene matches: 4. Germline CDR1 is MNHNS and CDR2 is SASEGT. The CDR3 coding sequence is TGTGCCAGCAGTGAATCCGACAGGGTCTACGAGCAGTACTTC. Protein sequence: CASSESDRVYEQYF.

V and J are TRBV2 and TRBJ1-1; 9 positions match TRBD1. J gave up 6 bases and V 6 bases, and 5 bases lay outside the gene matches. CDR3 length equals 13 residues. Germline V gene lookup returns CDR1 SNHLY and CDR2 FYNNEI. In nucleotides, the CDR3 is TGTGCCAGCAGGAGGGACAGGGCCTCTGAAGCTTTCTTT. This codes for CASRRDRASEAFF.

The chain recombines TRBV6-5 with TRBJ2-2; TRBD2 matches 7 bases. Losses at the gene ends were 7 bases for V and 5 bases for J; bases not matched to a gene: 7. This CDR3 is built from 14 residues. The germline CDR1 and CDR2 sequences are MNHEY and SVGAGI. CDR3 region: CASTLRGWTGELFF. The CDR3 nucleotides are TGTGCCAGCACGTTGCGGGGGTGGACCGGGGAGCTGTTTTTT.

V gene TRBV2 combines with J gene TRBJ1-3; 8 positions agree with TRBD1. The CDR3 has 14 amino acids. Germline V gene data show CDR1 as SNHLY and CDR2 as FYNNEI. The V segment lost 6 bases and the J segment 8 bases; nucleotides outside the gene matches: 9. The CDR3 region is CASRRQGAVDTIYF. Here the CDR3 DNA reads TGTGCCAGCAGGCGTCAGGGGGCTGTAGACACCATATATTTT. The variable domain in full, completed from reference TRBV2 and TRBJ1-3, reads EPEVTQTPSHQVTQMGQEVILRCVPISNHLYFYWYRQILGQKVEFLVSFYNNEISEKSEIFDDQFSVERPDGSNFTLKIRSTKLEDSAMYFCASRRQGAVDTIYFGEGSWLTVV.

The gene calls are TRBV10-1 and TRBJ2-3; D possibly corresponds to TRBD2 (6 bases). This CDR3 region has 14 residues. V shed 6 bases and J shed 9 bases, with 19 bases lying between them. The germline V gene has CDR1 WNHNN and CDR2 SYGVQD (reference sequence). The CDR3 loop reads CASRGDSEGNTQYF. CDR3 DNA sequence: TGCGCCAGCAGAGGGGACTCTGAAGGGAACACGCAGTATTTT.

The gene calls are TRBV11-3 and TRBJ1-2, with 12 bases fitting TRBD1. Germline V gene data show CDR1 as SGHNT and CDR2 as YENEEA. Trimming took 1 base from V and 8 from J; bases not matched to a gene: 5. The length of the CDR3 is 15 residues. The CDR3 nucleotides read TGTGCCAGCAGCTTAGTGGGACAGGGGGCGCCCGGCTACACCTTC. Translating gives CASSLVGQGAPGYTF.

V gene TRBV2 combines with J gene TRBJ1-6; tentatively, D is TRBD1 (6 bases). This CDR3 comprises 13 residues. V lost 6 bases to trimming and J lost 7 bases, with 10 bases between them. Germline V gene sequence: CDR1 SNHLY, CDR2 FYNNEI. CDR3 in amino acids: CASRRGANSPLHF. The CDR3 bases are TGTGCCAGCAGGCGGGGGGCCAATTCACCCCTCCACTTT.

This chain links TRBV28 with TRBJ1-1, with 7 bases matching TRBD1. CDR3 length: 13 amino acids. V trimming: 6 bases; J trimming: 6 bases; junction bases outside the gene matches: 7. Germline lookup yields CDR1 MDHEN and CDR2 SYDVKM. The CDR3 protein is CASSPRQGAEAFF. CDR3 DNA sequence: TGTGCCAGCAGCCCCCGACAGGGCGCTGAAGCTTTCTTT.

With respect to this clone: The same CDR3 also results from other DNA sequences found in this sample. V usage is TRBV7-3 and J usage is TRBJ2-1; TRBD2 is a possible D gene (5 bases). CDR3 size: 13 residues. Trimming took 6 bases from V and 5 from J, leaving 11 bases between them. CDR1 is SGHTA and CDR2 is FQGTGA in the germline V gene. Here the CDR3 reads CASRGSGDNEQFF. DNA of the CDR3: TGTGCCAGCAGGGGGAGCGGAGACAATGAGCAGTTCTTC.

Concerning this clone: Additional DNA sequences in this sample encode the identical CDR3. V usage is TRBV20-1 and J usage is TRBJ1-1; D not certain. Trimming removed 2 bases from V and 1 base from J, with 2 bases in between. The CDR3 loop spans 11 amino acids. Germline CDR1 and CDR2: DFQATT and SNEGSKA (reference sequence). CDR3 sequence reads: CSARRNTEAFF. The DNA of the CDR3 is TGCAGTGCTAGACGGAACACTGAAGCTTTCTTT.

The chain links TRBV9 to TRBJ1-2; D gene ambiguous. The CDR3 runs to 13 residues. V lost 3 bases to trimming and J lost 4 bases, with 10 bases between them. Germline lookup yields CDR1 SGDLS and CDR2 YYNGEE. CDR3 amino acids: CASSDDRGYGYTF. CDR3 nucleotide sequence: TGTGCCAGCAGCGACGACCGGGGCTATGGCTACACCTTC. Supplemented by reference TRBV9 and TRBJ1-2, the full variable domain reads DSGVTQTPKHLITATGQRVTLRCSPRSGDLSVYWYQQSLDQGLQFLIQYYNGEERAKGNILERFSAQQFPDLHSELNLSSLELGDSALYFCASSDDRGYGYTFGSGTRLTVV.

A single count supports this clone. V is TRBV19 and J is TRBJ1-2, with 8 bases that match TRBD1. The germline CDR1 and CDR2 sequences are LNHDA and SQIVND (reference sequence). This CDR3 is built from 13 residues. V shed 7 bases and J 2 bases; nucleotides not matched to a gene: 3. DNA of the CDR3: TGTGCCAGTAAAGGACAGGGAAACTATGGCTACACCTTC. This codes for CASKGQGNYGYTF.